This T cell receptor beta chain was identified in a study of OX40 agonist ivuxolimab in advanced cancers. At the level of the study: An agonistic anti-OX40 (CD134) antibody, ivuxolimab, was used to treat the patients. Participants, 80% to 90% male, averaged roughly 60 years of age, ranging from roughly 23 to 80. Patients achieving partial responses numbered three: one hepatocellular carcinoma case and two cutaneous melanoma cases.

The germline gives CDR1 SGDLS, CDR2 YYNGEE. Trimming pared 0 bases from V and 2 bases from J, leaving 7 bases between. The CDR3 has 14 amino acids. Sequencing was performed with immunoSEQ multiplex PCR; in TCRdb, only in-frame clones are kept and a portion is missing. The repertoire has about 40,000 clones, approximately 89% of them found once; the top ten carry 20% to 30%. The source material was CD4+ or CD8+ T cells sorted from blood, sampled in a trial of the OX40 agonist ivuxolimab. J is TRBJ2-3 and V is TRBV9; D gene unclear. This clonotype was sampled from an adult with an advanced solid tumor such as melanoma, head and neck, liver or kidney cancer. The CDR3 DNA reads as TGTGCCAGCAGCGTAGAAAGGGTCACAGATACGCAGTATTTT. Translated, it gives CASSVERVTDTQYF.